A selection of T cell receptor beta chains follows, all from one sample in a study of graft-versus-host responses after intestinal transplantation. Generated by immunoSEQ multiplex PCR, the TCRdb table keeps only in-frame clones and is missing some. The sample has about 39,000 clones, about 90% seen once. The sample consisted of PBMCs, taken less than 280 days after transplant. Receptors were obtained from a human patient who received an intestinal transplant, so some T cells may come from the graft donor. CDR3s include the opening cysteine and the closing phenylalanine or tryptophan. Fields, in order: D gene, clone size, V gene, CDR3 length, J gene, CDR3 DNA, CDR3 protein. The D gene is left open where the match is weak. Part of the rows lack a size; the others show once, few, many or a class for expanded clones.

D gene: -; clone size: -; V gene: TRBV21-1; CDR3 length: 18; J gene: TRBJ2-3; CDR3 DNA: TGTGCCAGCAGCAAAGAGGTAGGGTGGGGGGGCAGCACAGATACGCAGTATTTT; CDR3 protein: CASSKEVGWGGSTDTQYF
D gene: -; clone size: few; V gene: TRBV5-6; CDR3 length: 15; J gene: TRBJ1-6; CDR3 DNA: TGTGCCAGCAGCTTCGGGGAAACCTATAATTCACCCCTCCACTTT; CDR3 protein: CASSFGETYNSPLHF
D gene: -; clone size: -; V gene: TRBV19; CDR3 length: 15; J gene: TRBJ2-3; CDR3 DNA: TGTGCCAGTAGTATAGGGTCCAGAAGCACAGATACGCAGTATTTT; CDR3 protein: CASSIGSRSTDTQYF
D gene: TRBD2; clone size: -; V gene: TRBV11-2; CDR3 length: 16; J gene: TRBJ2-4; CDR3 DNA: TGTGCCAGCAGCTCCCTGCGGGGGTATACCAAAAACATTCAGTACTTC; CDR3 protein: CASSSLRGYTKNIQYF
D gene: TRBD2; clone size: -; V gene: TRBV28; CDR3 length: 16; J gene: TRBJ2-7; CDR3 DNA: TGTGCCAGCTACACTAGCGGGGGGGCGCCCGTCTACGAGCAGTACTTC; CDR3 protein: CASYTSGGAPVYEQYF
D gene: TRBD1; clone size: -; V gene: TRBV6-5; CDR3 length: 15; J gene: TRBJ1-2; CDR3 DNA: TGTGCCAGCAGTTACACGACAGGGATTAACTATGGCTACACCTTC; CDR3 protein: CASSYTTGINYGYTF
D gene: -; clone size: -; V gene: TRBV19; CDR3 length: 13; J gene: TRBJ1-1; CDR3 DNA: TGTGCCAGTAGTATAGGAATGGTAACTGAAGCTTTCTTT; CDR3 protein: CASSIGMVTEAFF
D gene: -; clone size: -; V gene: TRBV10-1; CDR3 length: 17; J gene: TRBJ2-2; CDR3 DNA: TGCGCCAGCAGTGAGTCAGGCGCGGGGGCTGGCACCGGGGAGCTGTTTTTT; CDR3 protein: CASSESGAGAGTGELFF
D gene: -; clone size: -; V gene: TRBV27; CDR3 length: 18; J gene: TRBJ2-3; CDR3 DNA: TGTGCCAGCAGTCATATGGGGGACGTGGGGGCCAGCACAGATACGCAGTATTTT; CDR3 protein: CASSHMGDVGASTDTQYF
D gene: -; clone size: -; V gene: TRBV28; CDR3 length: 13; J gene: TRBJ2-6; CDR3 DNA: TGTGCCAGCAGGCCGGGCGGGGCCAACGTCCTGACTTTC; CDR3 protein: CASRPGGANVLTF
D gene: TRBD2; clone size: -; V gene: TRBV4-1; CDR3 length: 18; J gene: TRBJ2-3; CDR3 DNA: TGCGCCAGCAGCCCCGGACTAGCGGGGGGTGGAAGACCAGATACGCAGTATTTT; CDR3 protein: CASSPGLAGGGRPDTQYF
D gene: -; clone size: -; V gene: TRBV9; CDR3 length: 16; J gene: TRBJ2-3; CDR3 DNA: TGTGCCAGCAGCGTAGGTGGGGGGCCGTACACAGATACGCAGTATTTT; CDR3 protein: CASSVGGGPYTDTQYF
D gene: -; clone size: -; V gene: TRBV19; CDR3 length: 16; J gene: TRBJ1-1; CDR3 DNA: TGTGCCAGTAGTATTGCTCCGGGACATTGGAACACTGAAGCTTTCTTT; CDR3 protein: CASSIAPGHWNTEAFF
D gene: -; clone size: -; V gene: TRBV6-5; CDR3 length: 15; J gene: TRBJ1-5; CDR3 DNA: TGTGCCAGCAGAACCCACCAGGAGAGCAATCAGCCCCAGCATTTT; CDR3 protein: CASRTHQESNQPQHF